These 20 T cell receptor beta chains were sequenced from one sample in a study of early T cells in non-severe SARS-CoV-2 infection. TCRdb redid the calling of the 5' RACE reads with MiXCR, one entry per CDR3 protein. This sample has approximately 120,000 distinct CDR3 sequences; 15% occur once, and the top ten carry roughly a fifth. Sequenced input: whole blood. The source is an adult who was a healthcare worker with PCR-confirmed SARS-CoV-2 infection or an uninfected control (not recorded which).

On this clonotype: The conserved closing phenylalanine or tryptophan is absent in this CDR3, likely reflecting a read error. J is TRBJ2-1 and V is TRBV6-2 or TRBV6-3, with D perhaps given as TRBD1 or TRBD2 (6 bases each). Germline values: CDR1 MNHEY, CDR2 SVGEGT. V was pared by 7 bases and J by 8 bases, with 18 bases between. The CDR3 is 14 amino acids. The CDR3 sequence is CASTSPGALDEQFS. The CDR3, as DNA: TGTGCCAGCACTAGCCCGGGGGCACTGGATGAGCAGTTCTCC.

This chain links TRBV20-1 with TRBJ2-3; TRBD2 matches 8 bases. CDR3 length: 14 residues. The V and J ends lost 5 bases and 0 bases, in that order; junction bases with no gene match: 4. CDR1 and CDR2 from the germline V gene are DFQATT and SNEGSKA (reference sequence). The CDR3 protein is CSAGGGTSTDTQYF. DNA for the CDR3: TGCAGTGCTGGCGGGGGGACTAGCACAGATACGCAGTATTTT.

The chain is built from TRBV7-3 and TRBJ1-2; D is uncertain. The CDR3 totals 14 residues. Germline values: CDR1 SGHTA, CDR2 FQGTGA. Trimming removed 5 bases at V and 6 bases at J, with 16 bases between. CDR3 sequence: CASSPYGRENGYTF. The CDR3 coding sequence is TGTGCCAGCAGCCCCTATGGGAGAGAGAATGGCTACACCTTC. Filled out from reference TRBV7-3 and TRBJ1-2, the complete variable domain reads GAGVSQTPSNKVTEKGKYVELRCDPISGHTALYWYRQSLGQGPEFLIYFQGTGAADDSGLPNDRFFAVRPEGSVSTLKIQRTERGDSAVYLCASSPYGRENGYTFGSGTRLTVV.

The sample holds a few counts of this clonotype. This chain uses TRBV3-1 with TRBJ2-1, with a possible D match to TRBD2 (5 bases). CDR3 size: 13 residues. Germline CDR1 and CDR2: LGHDT and YNNKEL (reference sequence). The V end was cut by 3 bases, the J end by 5 bases, with 8 bases between. The CDR3 coding sequence is TGTGCCAGCAGCCACGGCGGGCACAATGAGCAGTTCTTC. This codes for CASSHGGHNEQFF.

This clonotype was counted only a few times. The CDR3 DNA sequence: TGTGCCAGCAGTTCGGGACTTTATGAAGCTTTCTTT. Encoded protein: CASSSGLYEAFF. V gene TRBV27 combines with J gene TRBJ1-1; tentatively, D is TRBD1 (5 bases). The CDR3 totals 12 residues. V lost 4 bases and J 7 bases, leaving 10 bases between the germline ends. CDR1 and CDR2 (germline): MNHEY, SMNVEV (reference sequence).

The chain uses TRBV5-1 and TRBJ1-1; D is perhaps TRBD1 (5 bases). Between the trimmed V and J ends, which lost 5 bases and 0 bases, there was a span of 11 bases. This CDR3 is built from 14 residues. Germline V lookup: CDR1 SGHRS, CDR2 YFSETQ. CDR3 loop: CASRREGLNTEAFF. For the CDR3, the DNA is TGCGCCAGCAGAAGGGAGGGGCTGAACACTGAAGCTTTCTTT.

The chain has TRBV3-1 and TRBJ1-5; TRBD1 agrees at 7 bases. CDR1 and CDR2 (germline): LGHDT, YNNKEL (reference sequence). Germline trimming cut 2 bases from V and 6 bases from J; bases unmatched to any gene: 7. The CDR3 totals 15 residues. DNA for the CDR3: TGTGCCAGCAGCCAAAGAGGGCAGGGGGGTCAGCCCCAGCATTTT. It specifies CASSQRGQGGQPQHF.

The chain joins TRBV19 to TRBJ2-2; D is undetermined. V lost 3 bases and J 2 bases, leaving 13 bases between the germline ends. Germline V lookup: CDR1 LNHDA, CDR2 SQIVND (reference sequence). The CDR3 length is 16 residues. CDR3 sequence (DNA): TGTGCCAGTAGTATCCCCCTAGGACGAAACACCGGGGAGCTGTTTTTT. Translated: CASSIPLGRNTGELFF.

The sample holds a few counts of this clonotype. The chain is built from TRBV19 and TRBJ1-2; D not certain. The CDR3 extends over 16 amino acids. Germline CDR1 LNHDA, CDR2 SQIVND (reference sequence). Trimming stripped 6 bases from V and 2 bases from J, with 19 bases between. CDR3 sequence (DNA): TGTGCCAGTAGCCTAAAAGGAGCGGCAGACAACTATGGCTACACCTTC. Amino acid sequence: CASSLKGAADNYGYTF.

CDR3 nucleotide sequence: TGTGCCAGCAGCTTTAACGGGGGACGGGATACGCAGTATTTT. Its protein is CASSFNGGRDTQYF. The chain combines TRBV7-2 with TRBJ2-3; TRBD2 might be the D (6 bases). The V and J ends lost 3 bases and 6 bases respectively, with 13 bases between them. This CDR3 has 14 residues. Germline CDR1 and CDR2: SGHTA and FQGNSA.

Only a few counts were recorded for this clonotype. This rearrangement joins TRBV30 to TRBJ1-4; no clear D. Germline V gene sequence: CDR1 GTSNPN, CDR2 SVGIG (reference sequence). The CDR3 consists of 12 residues. Deletions cut 3 bases from V and 10 bases from J, with 12 bases between. The CDR3 spells CAWRAAEGKLFF. CDR3 in DNA: TGTGCCTGGAGGGCCGCCGAGGGAAAACTGTTTTTT.

The table lists this clonotype with a few counts. The rearrangement uses TRBV29-1 and TRBJ2-3; TRBD1 matches at 8 bases. Trimming cost V 6 bases and J 6 bases; bases outside gene matches: 11. The CDR3 covers 14 residues. Germline V gene sequence: CDR1 SQVTM, CDR2 ANQGSEA. In DNA, the CDR3 is TGCAGCGTGGCAGGGGGCATATCTAGGGATACGCAGTATTTT. This encodes CSVAGGISRDTQYF.

The V call is TRBV7-2, the J call TRBJ1-1, with 7 nucleotides matching TRBD1. From germline, CDR1 is SGHTA and CDR2 FQGNSA. The trim removed 7 bases at V and 0 bases at J, leaving 5 bases unmatched. The CDR3 consists of 14 residues. In nucleotides, the CDR3 is TGTGCCAGCACCCCCGACAGGGTGAACACTGAAGCTTTCTTT. As protein: CASTPDRVNTEAFF.

The V call is TRBV3-1, the J call TRBJ2-2, with D unresolved. Germline CDR1 LGHDT, CDR2 YNNKEL (reference sequence). V was shortened by 1 base and J by 4 bases, with 4 bases between the two germline ends. The CDR3 contains 13 residues. The CDR3 protein is CASSQVPTGELFF. CDR3 coding DNA: TGTGCCAGCAGCCAAGTTCCCACCGGGGAGCTGTTTTTT.

The sample holds a few counts of this clonotype. The CDR3 region is CASSLGEGRAFF. CDR3 DNA sequence: TGTGCCAGCAGCTTGGGGGAGGGGCGAGCTTTCTTT. The rearrangement joins TRBV7-9 to TRBJ1-1, with D maybe TRBD1 (5 bases). The germline gives CDR1 SEHNR, CDR2 FQNEAQ (reference sequence). This CDR3 has 12 amino acids. The germline V and J ends were trimmed by 3 bases and 10 bases, with 12 bases remaining between them.

This clonotype came up a few times. The chain couples TRBV4-1 to TRBJ1-1; D possibly corresponds to TRBD1 (5 bases). The length of the CDR3 is 14 residues. V dropped 1 base and J dropped 8 bases, with 14 bases sitting between them. Germline CDR1 MGHRA, CDR2 YSYEKL. The CDR3 DNA sequence: TGCGCCAGCAGCCAAGGTCTAGACAGACGAGAAGCTTTCTTT. Amino acid sequence: CASSQGLDRREAFF.

The rearrangement links TRBV20-1 to TRBJ2-3; D is unresolved. Trimming pared 3 bases from V and 8 bases from J, leaving 12 bases between. The CDR3 is 12 residues long. In germline, CDR1 is DFQATT, CDR2 SNEGSKA (reference sequence). This chain's CDR3 is CSARALEVTQYF. The CDR3 bases are TGCAGTGCTAGGGCGCTAGAAGTTACGCAGTATTTT.

By frequency in the sample, this clonotype is medium-sized. J is TRBJ2-1 and V is TRBV4-1; D gene uncertain. The CDR3 sequence is 15 residues long. Trimming shortened V by 0 bases and J by 0 bases, and 6 bases separated the two germline ends. Germline CDR1 is MGHRA and CDR2 is YSYEKL. CDR3 sequence: CASSQDPGSYNEQFF. For the CDR3, the DNA is TGCGCCAGCAGCCAAGACCCGGGCTCCTACAATGAGCAGTTCTTC.

The chain joins TRBV3-1 to TRBJ2-5; D remains ambiguous. In germline, CDR1 is LGHDT, CDR2 YNNKEL (reference sequence). The V end was cut by 1 base, the J end by 3 bases, with 6 bases between. The CDR3 loop spans 13 amino acids. The CDR3 nucleotides read TGTGCCAGCAGCCAAGTCGCTGAAGAGACCCAGTACTTC. Protein product: CASSQVAEETQYF.

This clonotype has at least ten counts. This sequence joins TRBV20-1 and TRBJ1-5; TRBD1 matches 7 bases. V trimming: 3 bases; J trimming: 4 bases; junction bases outside the gene matches: 9. Germline V gives CDR1 DFQATT, CDR2 SNEGSKA (reference sequence). The CDR3 has 15 residues. CDR3 DNA sequence: TGCAGTGCTAGTCTCCGGGACAGACAAAATCAGCCCCAGCATTTT. Its translation is CSASLRDRQNQPQHF.